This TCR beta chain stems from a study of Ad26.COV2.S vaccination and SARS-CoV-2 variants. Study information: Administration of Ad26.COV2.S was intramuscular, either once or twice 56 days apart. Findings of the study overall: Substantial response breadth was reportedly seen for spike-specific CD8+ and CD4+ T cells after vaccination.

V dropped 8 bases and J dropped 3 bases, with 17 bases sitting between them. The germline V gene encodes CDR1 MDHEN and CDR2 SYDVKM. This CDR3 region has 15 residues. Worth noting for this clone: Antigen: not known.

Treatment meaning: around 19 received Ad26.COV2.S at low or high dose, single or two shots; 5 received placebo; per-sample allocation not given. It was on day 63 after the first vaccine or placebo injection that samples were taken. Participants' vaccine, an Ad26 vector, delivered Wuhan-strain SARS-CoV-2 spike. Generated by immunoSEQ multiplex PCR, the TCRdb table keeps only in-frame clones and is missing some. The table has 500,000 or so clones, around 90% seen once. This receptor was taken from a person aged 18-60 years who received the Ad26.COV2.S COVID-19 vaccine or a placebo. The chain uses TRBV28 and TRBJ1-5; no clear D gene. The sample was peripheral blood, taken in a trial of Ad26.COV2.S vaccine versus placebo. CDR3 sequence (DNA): TGTGCCAGCTTAGGTTGGGCAGCGAACAATCAGCCCCAGCATTTT. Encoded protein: CASLGWAANNQPQHF.